These 5 T cell receptor beta chains originate from one sample sequenced in a study of OX40 agonist ivuxolimab in advanced cancers. This table comes from immunoSEQ multiplex PCR, and its TCRdb copy is limited to in-frame clones, with some not included. The sample lists roughly 27,000 clones, around 86% occurring once. The starting material was CD4+ or CD8+ T cells sorted from blood, obtained in a trial of the OX40 agonist ivuxolimab. The source of these receptors is an adult with an advanced solid tumor such as melanoma, head and neck, liver or kidney cancer.

The chain joins TRBV4-1 to TRBJ1-1; D gene ambiguous. Germline-derived CDR1 and CDR2 are MGHRA and YSYEKL. The CDR3 has 17 amino acids. V was clipped by 3 bases and J by 1 base, with 18 bases between them. The CDR3, as DNA: TGCGCCAGCAGCCATCCCGGACTGAGATTAGGGAACACTGAAGCTTTCTTT. Translated, it gives CASSHPGLRLGNTEAFF.

This clone was found a few times. V gene TRBV6-5 combines with J gene TRBJ2-1; possible D gene TRBD2, 5 bases. The CDR3 has 13 residues. Germline CDR1 and CDR2: MNHEY and SVGAGI. Trimming pared 5 bases from V and 4 bases from J, leaving 9 bases between. Here the CDR3 reads CASSETGYNEQFF. Written as DNA, the CDR3 is TGTGCCAGCAGTGAAACGGGGTACAATGAGCAGTTCTTC.

The J gene is TRBJ1-2, the V gene TRBV7-9; D is perhaps TRBD1 (5 bases). Germline V gives CDR1 SEHNR, CDR2 FQNEAQ (reference sequence). The ends were cut back, 3 bases at V and 4 bases at J, with 9 bases in the middle. The CDR3 is made up of 13 amino acids. CDR3 amino acids: CASSFRQTYGYTF. CDR3 DNA sequence: TGTGCCAGCAGCTTTAGACAGACCTATGGCTACACCTTC.

This clone was detected only once. The chain carries TRBV29-1 and TRBJ2-7; D might be TRBD1 or TRBD2, each matching 6 bases. CDR1 is SQVTM, CDR2 ANQGSEA, per germline. CDR3 length: 11 amino acids. The germline V and J ends were trimmed by 6 bases and 4 bases, with 10 bases remaining between them. CDR3 DNA sequence: TGCAGCGTCCCGGGGGCGTACGAGCAGTACTTC. Translated: CSVPGAYEQYF.

The chain is built from TRBV6-1 and TRBJ2-7; a weak D match, TRBD1 (5 bases). The CDR3 is made up of 15 amino acids. Trimming shortened V by 3 bases and J by 6 bases, and 18 bases separated the two germline ends. CDR1 and CDR2 (germline): MNHNS, SASEGT. The CDR3 reads CASSEVGAGMVEQYF. DNA of the CDR3: TGTGCCAGCAGTGAGGTTGGGGCAGGGATGGTCGAGCAGTACTTC.